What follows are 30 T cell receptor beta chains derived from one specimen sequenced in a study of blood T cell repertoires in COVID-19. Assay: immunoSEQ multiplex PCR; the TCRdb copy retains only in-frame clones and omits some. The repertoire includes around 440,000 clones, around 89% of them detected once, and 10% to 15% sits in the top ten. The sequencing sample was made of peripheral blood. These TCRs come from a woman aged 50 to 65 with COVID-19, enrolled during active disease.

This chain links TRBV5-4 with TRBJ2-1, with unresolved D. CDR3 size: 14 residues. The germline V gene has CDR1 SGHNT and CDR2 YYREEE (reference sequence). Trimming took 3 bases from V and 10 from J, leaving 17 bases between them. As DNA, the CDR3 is TGTGCCAGCAGCTCGCCCATTGCCTTGAGGGAGCAGTTCTTC. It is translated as CASSSPIALREQFF.

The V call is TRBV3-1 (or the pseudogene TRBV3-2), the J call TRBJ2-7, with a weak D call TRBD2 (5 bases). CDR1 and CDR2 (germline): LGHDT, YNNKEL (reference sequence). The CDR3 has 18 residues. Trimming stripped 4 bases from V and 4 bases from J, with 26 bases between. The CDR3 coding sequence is TGTGCCAGCAGCCCCTCTGGGGAGCTGAGAGCGAGAGGATACGAGCAGTACTTC. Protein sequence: CASSPSGELRARGYEQYF.

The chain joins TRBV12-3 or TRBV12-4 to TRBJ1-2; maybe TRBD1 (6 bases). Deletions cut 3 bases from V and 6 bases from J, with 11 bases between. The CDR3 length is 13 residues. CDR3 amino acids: CASSFLGGDGYTF. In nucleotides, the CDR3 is TGTGCCAGCAGTTTTTTAGGGGGGGATGGCTACACCTTC.

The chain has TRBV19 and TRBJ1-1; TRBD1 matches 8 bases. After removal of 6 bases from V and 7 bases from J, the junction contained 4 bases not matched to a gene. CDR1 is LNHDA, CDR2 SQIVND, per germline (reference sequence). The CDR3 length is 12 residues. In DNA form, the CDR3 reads TGTGCCAGTAGAGGGGACAGGCATGAAGCTTTCTTT. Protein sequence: CASRGDRHEAFF.

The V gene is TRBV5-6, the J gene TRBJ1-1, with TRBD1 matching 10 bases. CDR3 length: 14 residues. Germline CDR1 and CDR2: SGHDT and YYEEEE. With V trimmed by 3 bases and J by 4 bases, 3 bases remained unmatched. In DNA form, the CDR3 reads TGTGCCAGCAGCTGGGGACAGGGGAGCACTGAAGCTTTCTTT. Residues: CASSWGQGSTEAFF. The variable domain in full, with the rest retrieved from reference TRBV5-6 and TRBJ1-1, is DAGVTQSPTHLIKTRGQQVTLRCSPKSGHDTVSWYQQALGQGPQFIFQYYEEEERQRGNFPDRFSGHQFPNYSSELNVNALLLGDSALYLCASSWGQGSTEAFFGQGTRLTVV.

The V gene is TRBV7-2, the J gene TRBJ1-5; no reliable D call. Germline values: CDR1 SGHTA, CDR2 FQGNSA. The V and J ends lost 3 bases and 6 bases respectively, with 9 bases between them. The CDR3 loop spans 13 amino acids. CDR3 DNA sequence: TGTGCCAGCAGCTTTCAAGGCGGTCAGCCCCAGCATTTT. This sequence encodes CASSFQGGQPQHF.

The CDR3 DNA is TGTGCCAGTATGACCTCAGCCAGGAGGGCCGGGGAGCTGTTTTTT. This gives the protein CASMTSARRAGELFF. The J gene is TRBJ2-2, the V gene TRBV19; tentatively, D is TRBD2 (6 bases). V was shortened by 7 bases and J by 6 bases, with 18 bases between the two germline ends. CDR1 and CDR2 (germline): LNHDA, SQIVND (reference sequence). The CDR3 contains 15 residues.

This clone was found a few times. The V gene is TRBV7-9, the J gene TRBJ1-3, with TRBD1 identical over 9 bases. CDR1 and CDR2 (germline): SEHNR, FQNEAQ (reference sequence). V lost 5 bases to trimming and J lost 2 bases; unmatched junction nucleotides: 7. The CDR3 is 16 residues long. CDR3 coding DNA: TGTGCCAGCAGCACGGGGACAGGGAGAACTGGAAACACCATATATTTT. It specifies CASSTGTGRTGNTIYF. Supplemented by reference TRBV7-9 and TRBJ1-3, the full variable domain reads DTGVSQNPRHKITKRGQNVTFRCDPISEHNRLYWYRQTLGQGPEFLTYFQNEAQLEKSRLLSDRFSAERPKGSFSTLEIQRTEQGDSAMYLCASSTGTGRTGNTIYFGEGSWLTVV.

The CDR3 sequence: CASSGPGLAGAYEQYF. For the CDR3, the DNA is TGTGCCAGCAGTGGTCCGGGACTAGCGGGGGCCTACGAGCAGTACTTC. The genes are TRBV6-1 and TRBJ2-7; TRBD2 matches at 14 bases. V shed 4 bases, J shed 2 bases, and the junction held 4 bases outside the gene matches. Germline CDR1 reads MNHNS; CDR2 reads SASEGT. The CDR3 length is 16 residues.

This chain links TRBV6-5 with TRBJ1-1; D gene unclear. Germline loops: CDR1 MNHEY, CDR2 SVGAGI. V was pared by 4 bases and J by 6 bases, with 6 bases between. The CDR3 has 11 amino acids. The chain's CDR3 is CASSSISEAFF. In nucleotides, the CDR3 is TGTGCCAGCAGTTCTATTTCTGAAGCTTTCTTT.

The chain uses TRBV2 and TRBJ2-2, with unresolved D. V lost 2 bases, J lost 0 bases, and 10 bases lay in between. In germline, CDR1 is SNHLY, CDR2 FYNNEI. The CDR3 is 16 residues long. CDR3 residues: CASSENQAANTGELFF. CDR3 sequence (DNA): TGTGCCAGCAGTGAAAATCAGGCCGCGAACACCGGGGAGCTGTTTTTT. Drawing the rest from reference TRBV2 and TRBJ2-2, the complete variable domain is EPEVTQTPSHQVTQMGQEVILRCVPISNHLYFYWYRQILGQKVEFLVSFYNNEISEKSEIFDDQFSVERPDGSNFTLKIRSTKLEDSAMYFCASSENQAANTGELFFGEGSRLTVL.

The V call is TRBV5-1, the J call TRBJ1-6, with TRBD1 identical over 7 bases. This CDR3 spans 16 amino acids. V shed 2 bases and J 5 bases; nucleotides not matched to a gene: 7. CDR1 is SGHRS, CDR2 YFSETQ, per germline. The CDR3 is CASSLEQTGHNSPLHF. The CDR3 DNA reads TGCGCCAGCAGCTTAGAACAGACAGGGCATAATTCACCCCTCCACTTT.

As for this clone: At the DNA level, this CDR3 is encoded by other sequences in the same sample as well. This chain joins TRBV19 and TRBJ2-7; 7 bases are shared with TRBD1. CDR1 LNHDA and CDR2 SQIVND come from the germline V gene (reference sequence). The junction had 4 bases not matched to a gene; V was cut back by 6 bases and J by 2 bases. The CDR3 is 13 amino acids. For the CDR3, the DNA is TGTGCCAGTAGCCCGGGACAGACCTACGAGCAGTACTTC. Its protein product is CASSPGQTYEQYF.

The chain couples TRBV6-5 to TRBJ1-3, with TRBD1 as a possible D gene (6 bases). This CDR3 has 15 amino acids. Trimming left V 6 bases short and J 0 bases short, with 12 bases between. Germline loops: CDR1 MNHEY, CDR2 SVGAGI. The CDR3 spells CASRRSGDSGNTIYF. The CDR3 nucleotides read TGTGCCAGCAGACGTTCAGGGGACTCTGGAAACACCATATATTTT.

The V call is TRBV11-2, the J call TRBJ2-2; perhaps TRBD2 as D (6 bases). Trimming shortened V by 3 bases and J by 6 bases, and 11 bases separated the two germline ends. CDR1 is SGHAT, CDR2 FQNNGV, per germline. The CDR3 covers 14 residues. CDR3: CASSLYWGAGELFF. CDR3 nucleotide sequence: TGTGCCAGCAGCTTGTACTGGGGGGCCGGGGAGCTGTTTTTT.

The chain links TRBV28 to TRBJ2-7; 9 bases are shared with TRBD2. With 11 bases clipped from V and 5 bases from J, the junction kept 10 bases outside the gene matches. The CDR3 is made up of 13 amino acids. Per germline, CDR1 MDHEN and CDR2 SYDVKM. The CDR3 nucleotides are TGTGCCGTGGGCGGGGGGGCGGTAAACGAGCAGTACTTC. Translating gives CAVGGGAVNEQYF.

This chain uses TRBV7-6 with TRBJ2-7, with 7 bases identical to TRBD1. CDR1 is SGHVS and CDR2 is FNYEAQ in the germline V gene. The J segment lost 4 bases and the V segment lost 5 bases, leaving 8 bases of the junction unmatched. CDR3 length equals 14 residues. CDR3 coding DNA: TGTGCCAGCAGCCCGGGACAGCCACTATACGAGCAGTACTTC. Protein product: CASSPGQPLYEQYF.

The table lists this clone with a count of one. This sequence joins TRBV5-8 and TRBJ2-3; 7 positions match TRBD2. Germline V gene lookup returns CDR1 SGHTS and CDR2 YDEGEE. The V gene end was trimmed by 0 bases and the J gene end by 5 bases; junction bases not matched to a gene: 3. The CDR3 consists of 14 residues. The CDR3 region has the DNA TGTGCCAGCAGCTTGGGGTCTAGCGGAGATACGCAGTATTTT. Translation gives CASSLGSSGDTQYF.

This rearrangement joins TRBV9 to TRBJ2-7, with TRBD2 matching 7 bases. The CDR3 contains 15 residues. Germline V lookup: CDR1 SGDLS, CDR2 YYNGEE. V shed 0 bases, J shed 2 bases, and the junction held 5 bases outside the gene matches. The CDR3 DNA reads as TGTGCCAGCAGCGTAGCCCCGGGAGGCACCTACGAGCAGTACTTC. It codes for CASSVAPGGTYEQYF. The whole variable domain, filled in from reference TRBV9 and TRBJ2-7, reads DSGVTQTPKHLITATGQRVTLRCSPRSGDLSVYWYQQSLDQGLQFLIQYYNGEERAKGNILERFSAQQFPDLHSELNLSSLELGDSALYFCASSVAPGGTYEQYFGPGTRLTVT.

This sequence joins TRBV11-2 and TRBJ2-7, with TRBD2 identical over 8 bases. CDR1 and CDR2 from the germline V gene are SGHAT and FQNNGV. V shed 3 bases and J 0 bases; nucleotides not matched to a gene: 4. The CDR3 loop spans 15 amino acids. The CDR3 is CASSFAGGSSYEQYF. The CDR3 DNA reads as TGTGCCAGCAGCTTTGCGGGGGGAAGCTCCTACGAGCAGTACTTC.

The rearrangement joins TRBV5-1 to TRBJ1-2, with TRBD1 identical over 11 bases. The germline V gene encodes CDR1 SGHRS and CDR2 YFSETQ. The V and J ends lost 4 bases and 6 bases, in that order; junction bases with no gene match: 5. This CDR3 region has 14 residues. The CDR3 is CASSTGTGGNGYTF. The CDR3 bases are TGCGCCAGCAGCACCGGGACAGGGGGTAATGGCTACACCTTC.

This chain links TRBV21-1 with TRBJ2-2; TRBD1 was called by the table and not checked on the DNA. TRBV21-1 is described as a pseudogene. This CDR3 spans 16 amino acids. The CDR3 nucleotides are TGTGCCAGCAGCCCTAAACAGGGGGGAACCACCGGGGAGCTGTTTTTT. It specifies CASSPKQGGTTGELFF.

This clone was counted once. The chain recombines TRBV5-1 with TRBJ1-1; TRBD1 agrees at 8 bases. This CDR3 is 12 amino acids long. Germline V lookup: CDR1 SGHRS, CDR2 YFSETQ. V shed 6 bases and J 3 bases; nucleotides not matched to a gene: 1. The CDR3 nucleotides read TGCGCCAGCAAGGACAGGGACACTGAAGCTTTCTTT. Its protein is CASKDRDTEAFF.

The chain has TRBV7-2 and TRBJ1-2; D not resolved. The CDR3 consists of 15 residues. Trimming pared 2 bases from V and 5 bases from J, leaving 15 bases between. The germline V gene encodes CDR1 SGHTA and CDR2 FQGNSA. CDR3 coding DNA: TGTGCCAGCAGCTTATCCCACCGATTAACTTATGGCTACACCTTC. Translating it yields CASSLSHRLTYGYTF. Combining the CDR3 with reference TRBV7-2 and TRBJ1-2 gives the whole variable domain GAGVSQSPSNKVTEKGKDVELRCDPISGHTALYWYRQSLGQGLEFLIYFQGNSAPDKSGLPSDRFSAERTGGSVSTLTIQRTQQEDSAVYLCASSLSHRLTYGYTFGSGTRLTVV.

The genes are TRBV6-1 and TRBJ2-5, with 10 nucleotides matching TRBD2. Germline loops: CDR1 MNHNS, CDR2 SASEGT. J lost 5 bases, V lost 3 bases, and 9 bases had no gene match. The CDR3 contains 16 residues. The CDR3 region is CASSDQPAGGPETQYF. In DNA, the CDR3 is TGTGCCAGCAGTGATCAGCCAGCGGGGGGGCCGGAGACCCAGTACTTC.

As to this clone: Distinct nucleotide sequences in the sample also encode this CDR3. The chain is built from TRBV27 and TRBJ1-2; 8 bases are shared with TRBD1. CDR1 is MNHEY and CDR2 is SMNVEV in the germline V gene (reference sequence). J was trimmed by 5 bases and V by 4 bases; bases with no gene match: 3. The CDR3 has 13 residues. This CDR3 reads CASSWDRRYGYTF. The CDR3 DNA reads TGTGCCAGCAGTTGGGACAGGAGATATGGCTACACCTTC.

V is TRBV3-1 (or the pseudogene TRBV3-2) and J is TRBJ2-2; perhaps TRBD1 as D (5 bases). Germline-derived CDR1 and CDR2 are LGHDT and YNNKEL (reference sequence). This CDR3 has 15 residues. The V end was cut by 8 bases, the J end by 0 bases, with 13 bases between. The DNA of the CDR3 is TGTGCCAGCGCCCTTTGGACAACGAACACCGGGGAGCTGTTTTTT. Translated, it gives CASALWTTNTGELFF.

CDR3 sequence: CASSGIDFDEQFF. The CDR3, as DNA: TGTGCCAGCAGTGGGATCGACTTCGATGAGCAGTTCTTC. The chain is built from TRBV25-1 and TRBJ2-1; no definite D call. Germline V gives CDR1 MGHDK, CDR2 SYGVNS. Trimming removed 4 bases at V and 8 bases at J, with 12 bases between. The CDR3 consists of 13 residues. The entire variable domain, with the rest obtained from reference TRBV25-1 and TRBJ2-1, is as follows: EADIYQTPRYLVIGTGKKITLECSQTMGHDKMYWYQQDPGMELHLIHYSYGVNSTEKGDLSSESTVSRIRTEHFPLTLESARPSHTSQYLCASSGIDFDEQFFGPGTRLTVL.

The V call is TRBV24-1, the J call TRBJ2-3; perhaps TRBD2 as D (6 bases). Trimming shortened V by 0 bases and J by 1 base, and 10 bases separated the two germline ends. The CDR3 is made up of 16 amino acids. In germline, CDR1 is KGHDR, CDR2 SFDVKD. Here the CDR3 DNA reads TGTGCCACCAGTGATTTGAGGGGAGGTGGCACAGATACGCAGTATTTT. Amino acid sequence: CATSDLRGGGTDTQYF.

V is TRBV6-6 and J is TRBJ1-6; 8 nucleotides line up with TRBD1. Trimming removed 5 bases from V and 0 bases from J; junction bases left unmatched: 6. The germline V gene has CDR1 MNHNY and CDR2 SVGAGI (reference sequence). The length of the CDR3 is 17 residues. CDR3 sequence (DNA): TGTGCCAGCAGTCGGGACAGGATGAGCTCCTATAATTCACCCCTCCACTTT. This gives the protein CASSRDRMSSYNSPLHF.